This T cell receptor (beta chain) was identified in a study of blood T cell repertoires in COVID-19. In the study overall: Sample material is recorded as cDNA or gDNA derived from T cells, B-cell-depleted T cells, or PBMCs.

Clones were sequenced by immunoSEQ multiplex PCR, and TCRdb holds only the in-frame ones, with some missing. The table shows around 160,000 clones, with approximately 90% occurring only once. The CDR3 extends over 16 amino acids. In germline, CDR1 is SGHDN, CDR2 FVKESK. Trimming cost V 2 bases and J 2 bases; bases outside gene matches: 3. Participant ages covered about 18 to 89 years across 20 to 30 US areas. The rearrangement links TRBV14 to TRBJ2-7, with TRBD2 identical over 13 bases. This TCR derives from a young woman with acute COVID-19. Material for sequencing was PBMCs or T cells enriched from blood (not recorded which). CDR3 bases: TGTGCCAGCAGCCAATTGACTAGCGGGAGGCCCTACGAGCAGTACTTC. It translates to CASSQLTSGRPYEQYF.